This T cell receptor (beta chain) was identified in a study of blood T cell repertoires in COVID-19. Looking at the study overall: Donors in the United States, Italy and Spain gave samples during acute or convalescent COVID-19. PBMCs, B-cell-depleted T cells, or T cells were the source of the cDNA or gDNA that made up the material.

Method: immunoSEQ multiplex PCR; TCRdb's copy keeps in-frame clones and lacks some. The sample contains around 69,000 clones, 85% of which appear only once. The CDR3 runs to 13 residues. Germline assignment: CDR1 ENHRY and CDR2 SYGVKD. V gave up 6 bases and J gave up 7 bases, with 13 bases separating them. This chain uses TRBV10-3 with TRBJ2-1, with D tentatively TRBD1 (6 bases). This clonotype originated in a man aged 50-59 years with acute or convalescent COVID-19. The sequencing input was peripheral blood. CDR3 sequence reads: CAIRPMGANEQFF. The CDR3, as DNA: TGTGCCATCAGACCCATGGGGGCAAATGAGCAGTTCTTC.